Detailed here is one T cell receptor (beta chain). The antigen is not known. Profiling relied on immunoSEQ multiplex PCR, and the TCRdb table lists in-frame clones only, not all of them. The sample lists over 20,000 clones, 92% occurring once. The sample belongs to a study of T cells in localized non-small cell lung cancer. Notes on the study in general: Longer overall survival associated with higher blood T cell density; shorter survival with higher adjacent-lung clonality. The study detected a median around 61 of the top 100 tumor clones in adjacent lung.

Germline CDR1 SGHDT, CDR2 YYEEEE. V lost 4 bases, J lost 0 bases, and 3 bases stayed unmatched. The CDR3 runs to 16 residues. Sample: peripheral blood, taken before any cancer treatment. This rearrangement joins TRBV5-6 to TRBJ2-3, with TRBD2 identical over 12 bases. The source of this sequence is a man aged 35 to 69 with stage III squamous cell lung carcinoma. The CDR3 sequence is CASSRTSGVSTDTQYF. For the CDR3, the DNA is TGTGCCAGCAGCAGGACTAGCGGGGTTAGCACAGATACGCAGTATTTT.